The clone carrying this T cell receptor (beta chain) was found a few times. These data are taken from a study of T cells after yellow fever vaccination. A single record per CDR3 protein comes from TCRdb applying MiXCR to the 5' RACE reads. The top ten hold roughly 15% of the sample, which has some 100,000 distinct CDR3 sequences, around 9.8% seen once. V shed 4 bases and J 7 bases; nucleotides not matched to a gene: 8. This CDR3 contains 14 residues. CDR1 is MGHRA and CDR2 is YSYEKL in the germline V gene. Whole-study findings and limits: It was a weaker secondary response, yet one that peaked faster, at day 5 versus 15.

Sequencing was performed on CD8+ T cells not binding an NS4B(214-222) dextramer, sorted from PBMCs, taken around 16 days after the first yellow fever vaccination. The TCR sequence derives from a young man who received the YFV17D yellow fever vaccine. The chain employs TRBV4-1 and TRBJ2-7, with 9 bases matching TRBD1. The CDR3 loop reads CASSPVQGAGEQYV. CDR3 coding DNA: TGCGCCAGCAGCCCAGTACAGGGGGCGGGTGAGCAGTACGTC.